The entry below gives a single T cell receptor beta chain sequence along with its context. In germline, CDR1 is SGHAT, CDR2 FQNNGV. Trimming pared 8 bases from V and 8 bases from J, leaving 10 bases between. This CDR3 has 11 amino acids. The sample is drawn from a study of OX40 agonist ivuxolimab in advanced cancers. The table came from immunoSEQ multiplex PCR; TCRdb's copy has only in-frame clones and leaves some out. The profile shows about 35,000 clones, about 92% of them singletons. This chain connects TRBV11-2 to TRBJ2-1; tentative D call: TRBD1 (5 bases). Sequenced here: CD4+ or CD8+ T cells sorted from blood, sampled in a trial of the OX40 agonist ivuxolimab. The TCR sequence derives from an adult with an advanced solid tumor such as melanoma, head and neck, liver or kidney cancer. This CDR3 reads CASGPGYEQFF. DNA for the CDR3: TGTGCCAGCGGACCAGGGTATGAGCAGTTCTTC.